This T cell receptor (beta chain) appears in the sequencing data of a study of blood T cells in healthy people across ages. Then a second PCR, running about 7 to 11 cycles, was carried out with a sample-barcoded 5' primer and a J-beta primer mix. Template switching added a 12-random-nucleotide identifier to every cDNA molecule. TCRdb reprocessed the 5' RACE reads with MiXCR, giving one entry per CDR3 protein. The sample shows around 1,800,000 distinct CDR3 sequences, about two fifths of them seen only once. They isolated at least 6 million PBMCs from each sample. Every sample gave at least 6 micrograms of total RNA when it was extracted. This clonotype showed up just a few times. Sequencing was done on a sample of blood. This TCR came from a human donor in good health.

The CDR3 coding sequence is TGCAGCGCAGTCGTAGGGGATCAGCCCCAGCATTTT. Protein product: CSAVVGDQPQHF. The chain is built from TRBV29-1 and TRBJ1-5; tentatively, D is TRBD1 (5 bases). V lost 7 bases and J 5 bases, leaving 12 bases between the germline ends. CDR1 and CDR2 (germline): SQVTM, ANQGSEA. This CDR3 is built from 12 residues. The full variable domain, completed using reference TRBV29-1 and TRBJ1-5, is SAVISQKPSRDICQRGTSLTIQCQVDSQVTMMFWYRQQPGQSLTLIATANQGSEATYESGFVIDKFPISRPNLTFSTLTVSNMSPEDSSIYLCSAVVGDQPQHFGDGTRLSIL.